Each of the 23 T cell receptor beta chains below was sequenced from the same sample in a study of blood T cell repertoires in COVID-19. TCRdb keeps only in-frame clones here, not all; method: immunoSEQ multiplex PCR. The sample has more than 300,000 clones, 88% seen once. The sequenced material came from peripheral blood. The receptors were gathered from a woman in her twenties or thirties with COVID-19, enrolled during active disease.

This sequence joins TRBV19 and TRBJ1-2; 7 bases align to TRBD1. This CDR3 has 13 amino acids. Unmatched junction bases numbered 10, after V lost 10 bases and J lost 5 bases. Germline V gene sequence: CDR1 LNHDA, CDR2 SQIVND (reference sequence). CDR3 residues: CATSQGVNYGYTF. The CDR3 coding sequence is TGTGCCACCTCTCAGGGGGTCAATTATGGCTACACCTTC.

This clone was seen a single time. V is TRBV18 and J is TRBJ1-2; TRBD1 aligns across 7 bases. Germline CDR1 KGHSH, CDR2 LQKENI. The CDR3 runs 13 residues. J was trimmed by 8 bases and V by 3 bases; bases with no gene match: 6. CDR3 sequence: CASSPGQEQGYTF. As DNA, the CDR3 is TGTGCCAGCTCACCCGGACAGGAGCAAGGCTACACCTTC.

The CDR3 loop reads CASHFEGSEELFF. The DNA for the CDR3 is TGTGCCAGCCACTTCGAAGGAAGCGAGGAGCTGTTTTTT. The chain carries TRBV6-5 and TRBJ2-2; no clear D. Trimming cost V 8 bases and J 10 bases, with 17 bases left between them. This CDR3 is built from 13 residues. Germline values: CDR1 MNHEY, CDR2 SVGAGI.

This clone was seen just once. The chain combines TRBV19 with TRBJ1-2; 8 bases agree with TRBD1. J gave up 5 bases and V 7 bases, and 9 bases lay outside the gene matches. CDR1 and CDR2 (germline): LNHDA, SQIVND (reference sequence). The CDR3 loop spans 14 amino acids. DNA for the CDR3: TGTGCCAGTACCCCTAGGACAGGGCTTTATGGCTACACCTTC. The encoded protein is CASTPRTGLYGYTF.

This chain joins TRBV20-1 and TRBJ2-3, with 13 bases matching TRBD2. Germline values: CDR1 DFQATT, CDR2 SNEGSKA (reference sequence). The CDR3 has 16 residues. Losses at the gene ends were 3 bases for V and 10 bases for J; bases not matched to a gene: 13. DNA for the CDR3: TGCAGTGCTAGTTCGGGGACTAGCGGGACCCCCGAGGCGCAGTATTTT. The encoded protein is CSASSGTSGTPEAQYF.

This chain joins TRBV5-4 and TRBJ1-2, with 8 bases aligning to TRBD1. V was pared by 4 bases and J by 0 bases, with 5 bases of the junction left unmatched. The CDR3 consists of 15 residues. Germline lookup yields CDR1 SGHNT and CDR2 YYREEE (reference sequence). CDR3 region: CASSGQGAANYGYTF. For the CDR3, the DNA is TGTGCCAGCAGCGGCCAGGGGGCTGCTAACTATGGCTACACCTTC.

The rearrangement uses TRBV28 and TRBJ2-5, with D perhaps matching TRBD1 (5 bases). The CDR3 extends over 13 amino acids. V shed 6 bases and J shed 5 bases, with 13 bases lying between them. Germline assignment: CDR1 MDHEN and CDR2 SYDVKM. CDR3 loop: CASRGWGRETQYF. CDR3 in DNA: TGTGCCAGCAGGGGGTGGGGCCGGGAGACCCAGTACTTC.

V gene TRBV2 combines with J gene TRBJ2-7; 9 nucleotides line up with TRBD1. The V segment lost 6 bases and the J segment 5 bases; nucleotides outside the gene matches: 5. Per the germline V gene, CDR1 is SNHLY and CDR2 is FYNNEI. There are 13 residues in the CDR3. CDR3 coding DNA: TGTGCCAGCAGAAGGGACAGGGTCAACGAGCAGTACGTC. Encoded protein: CASRRDRVNEQYV.

This chain links TRBV5-1 with TRBJ1-4; 7 nucleotides agree with TRBD1. J was trimmed by 8 bases and V by 4 bases; bases with no gene match: 14. The germline CDR1 and CDR2 sequences are SGHRS and YFSETQ. This CDR3 region has 16 residues. This CDR3 is CASSPRSTGANEKLFF. For the CDR3, the DNA is TGCGCCAGCAGCCCGAGAAGTACAGGGGCAAACGAAAAACTGTTTTTT.

The chain uses TRBV5-4 and TRBJ1-2; D is ambiguous. Trimming removed 6 bases from V and 2 bases from J, with 17 bases in between. The CDR3 covers 15 residues. Germline V gene data show CDR1 as SGHNT and CDR2 as YYREEE (reference sequence). Written as DNA, the CDR3 is TGTGCCAGCAAGCAGGAAATGAATAGAAACTATGGCTACACCTTC. The encoded protein is CASKQEMNRNYGYTF. Looking up the rest from reference TRBV5-4 and TRBJ1-2 gives the full variable domain: ETGVTQSPTHLIKTRGQQVTLRCSSQSGHNTVSWYQQALGQGPQFIFQYYREEENGRGNFPPRFSGLQFPNYSSELNVNALELDDSALYLCASKQEMNRNYGYTFGSGTRLTVV.

This rearrangement joins TRBV23-1 to TRBJ1-5; 11 nucleotides line up with TRBD1. TRBV23-1 is designated an ORF whose function remains uncertain. The CDR3 loop spans 15 amino acids. The V segment lost 3 bases and the J segment 6 bases; nucleotides outside the gene matches: 4. The chain's CDR3 is CASSHRTGGRQPQHF. In DNA, the CDR3 is TGCGCCAGCAGTCATCGGACAGGGGGCCGTCAGCCCCAGCATTTT.

This chain connects TRBV19 to TRBJ1-2, with 7 nucleotides matching TRBD1. In germline, CDR1 is LNHDA, CDR2 SQIVND (reference sequence). V lost 2 bases to trimming and J lost 5 bases; unmatched junction nucleotides: 2. This CDR3 region has 13 residues. CDR3 region: CASSIRGPYGYTF. In DNA, the CDR3 is TGTGCCAGTAGTATAAGGGGGCCGTATGGCTACACCTTC.

The chain uses TRBV5-6 and TRBJ2-2, with a possible D match to TRBD2 (6 bases). V was shortened by 5 bases and J by 8 bases, with 19 bases between the two germline ends. The CDR3 spans 15 residues. Germline CDR1 SGHDT, CDR2 YYEEEE. The CDR3 nucleotides read TGTGCCAGCAGACTCCGGGGCGGAGGGCGAGGGGAGCTGTTTTTT. Its protein is CASRLRGGGRGELFF. Drawing the rest from reference TRBV5-6 and TRBJ2-2, the complete variable domain is DAGVTQSPTHLIKTRGQQVTLRCSPKSGHDTVSWYQQALGQGPQFIFQYYEEEERQRGNFPDRFSGHQFPNYSSELNVNALLLGDSALYLCASRLRGGGRGELFFGEGSRLTVL.

V gene TRBV4-1 combines with J gene TRBJ1-3; no definite D call. The CDR3 consists of 16 residues. CDR1 MGHRA and CDR2 YSYEKL come from the germline V gene. Trimming took 0 bases from V and 6 from J, leaving 15 bases between them. The CDR3 sequence: CASSQEEWLGVNTIYF. The CDR3, as DNA: TGCGCCAGCAGCCAAGAAGAGTGGCTCGGGGTAAACACCATATATTTT.

This clone came up a few times. V usage is TRBV28 and J usage is TRBJ1-1, with D possibly being TRBD1 (5 bases). The germline gives CDR1 MDHEN, CDR2 SYDVKM. The V and J ends lost 8 bases and 1 base respectively, with 14 bases between them. The CDR3 has 14 residues. DNA of the CDR3: TGTGCCAGCTGGGGCCTCACGCCGAACACTGAAGCTTTCTTT. This gives the protein CASWGLTPNTEAFF.

The gene calls are TRBV7-9 and TRBJ2-7; 9 nucleotides match TRBD2. Trimming removed 6 bases from V and 0 bases from J; junction bases left unmatched: 6. The CDR3 contains 15 residues. Germline loops: CDR1 SEHNR, CDR2 FQNEAQ (reference sequence). The CDR3 region has the DNA TGTGCCAGCAGTGGGAGCGGGGGGAGCTCCTACGAGCAGTACTTC. Its translation is CASSGSGGSSYEQYF.

The genes are TRBV20-1 and TRBJ1-2; D gene unclear. The germline V gene encodes CDR1 DFQATT and CDR2 SNEGSKA (reference sequence). V was trimmed by 6 bases and J by 8 bases, leaving 13 bases between them. The CDR3 spans 11 residues. CDR3 sequence: CSAIRGEGYTF. The CDR3 bases are TGCAGTGCCATCCGGGGTGAAGGCTACACCTTC.

This clone appeared once. CDR3 DNA sequence: TGCAGTGCTAGTGGGCAGAACACCGGGGAGCTGTTTTTT. It specifies CSASGQNTGELFF. The J gene is TRBJ2-2, the V gene TRBV20-1; D unresolved. Germline CDR1 is DFQATT and CDR2 is SNEGSKA (reference sequence). V was shortened by 3 bases and J by 1 base, with 6 bases between the two germline ends. The CDR3 is made up of 13 amino acids.

This chain connects TRBV7-9 to TRBJ1-2; TRBD1 matches 7 bases. V was pared by 1 base and J by 3 bases, with 17 bases of the junction left unmatched. Germline CDR1 reads SEHNR; CDR2 reads FQNEAQ (reference sequence). This CDR3 spans 19 amino acids. The CDR3 sequence: CASSLGTRQGGRLDYGYTF. CDR3 sequence (DNA): TGTGCCAGCAGCTTAGGCACAAGACAGGGAGGAAGACTAGACTATGGCTACACCTTC.

The J gene is TRBJ2-7, the V gene TRBV7-6, with TRBD1 identical over 7 bases. Looked up from germline, CDR1 is SGHVS and CDR2 is FNYEAQ. Trimming cost V 4 bases and J 2 bases; bases outside gene matches: 17. CDR3 size: 18 residues. The CDR3 is CASSSYPQGRGPTYEQYF. For the CDR3, the DNA is TGTGCCAGCAGCTCCTACCCACAGGGAAGGGGGCCTACCTACGAGCAGTACTTC.

The rearrangement links TRBV7-9 to TRBJ1-1; 7 bases are a match to TRBD1. The CDR3 consists of 15 residues. Trimming at V came to 5 bases and at J to 0 bases, leaving 6 bases not matched to a gene. In germline, CDR1 is SEHNR, CDR2 FQNEAQ (reference sequence). For the CDR3, the DNA is TGTGCCAGCAGCGCCGGGACAGATATGAACACTGAAGCTTTCTTT. Translated: CASSAGTDMNTEAFF.

This chain uses TRBV7-6 with TRBJ1-6; TRBD1 is a possible D gene (6 bases). CDR3 size: 15 residues. CDR1 is SGHVS and CDR2 is FNYEAQ in the germline V gene. Trimming removed 1 base from V and 7 bases from J, with 11 bases in between. CDR3 loop: CASSLVLGANSPLHF. In nucleotides, the CDR3 is TGTGCCAGCAGCTTAGTTCTGGGGGCAAATTCACCCCTCCACTTT.

V and J are TRBV19 and TRBJ1-4; 10 bases match TRBD1. Trimming removed 6 bases from V and 7 bases from J; junction bases left unmatched: 8. This CDR3 has 15 residues. Germline lookup yields CDR1 LNHDA and CDR2 SQIVND (reference sequence). In nucleotides, the CDR3 is TGTGCCAGTAGGGGGACAGGGGATTTCGGTGAAAAACTGTTTTTT. Its translation: CASRGTGDFGEKLFF. The full variable domain, rest sourced from reference TRBV19 and TRBJ1-4, is DGGITQSPKYLFRKEGQNVTLSCEQNLNHDAMYWYRQDPGQGLRLIYYSQIVNDFQKGDIAEGYSVSREKKESFPLTVTSAQKNPTAFYLCASRGTGDFGEKLFFGSGTQLSVL.